Listed below are T cell receptor beta chains from one sample, sequenced in a study of CD8+CD57+ T cells in acquired aplastic anemia. Via MiXCR, TCRdb re-called the reads, giving one row per CDR3 protein. The data hold 150,000 to 200,000 distinct CDR3 sequences, with 48% observed a single time. The sequenced sample was sorted CD4+, CD8+, or CD8+CD57+ T cells (not recorded which) from PBMCs. These receptor sequences come from a human donor with aplastic anemia. CDR3s include the opening cysteine and the closing phenylalanine or tryptophan. Each record gives: CDR3 DNA, CDR3 protein, clone size, V gene, J gene, D gene. A D gene is named only where the DNA matches it firmly. Not all rows give a size; the values are once, few, many and, for expanded clones, a class.

DNA: TGTGCCAGCAGTCCCCCCTCCCGGGGGTACACCGGGGAGCTGTTTTTT
CDR3: CASSPPSRGYTGELFF
size: few
V: TRBV12-3/TRBV12-4
J: TRBJ2-2
D: .

DNA: TGTGCCAGCAGCTCTTCAGCGGGGGGTAGCCCAGATACGCAGTATTTT
CDR3: CASSSSAGGSPDTQYF
size: few
V: TRBV6-1
J: TRBJ2-3
D: TRBD2

DNA: TGCGCCAGCAGGGGGAACCTAGACAGGATTATGAACACTGAAGCTTTCTTT
CDR3: CASRGNLDRIMNTEAFF
size: .
V: TRBV10-2
J: TRBJ1-1
D: .

DNA: TGCGCCAGCAGTGGGTGGGCGGGACAGGGGGCAACAGATGCGCAGTATTTT
CDR3: CASSGWAGQGATDAQYF
size: .
V: TRBV10-2
J: TRBJ2-3
D: TRBD1

DNA: TGTGCCAGCAGTGAACCCGGCAACCGGGAGCTGTTTTTT
CDR3: CASSEPGNRELFF
size: many
V: TRBV25-1
J: TRBJ2-2
D: .

DNA: TGCGCCAGCAGCTCCGGGATGGGACTCCTCTACGAGCAGTACTTC
CDR3: CASSSGMGLLYEQYF
size: .
V: TRBV5-1
J: TRBJ2-7
D: .

DNA: TGTGCCACCAGTGATCACAGTTTTAATGAGCAGTTCTTC
CDR3: CATSDHSFNEQFF
size: .
V: TRBV24-1
J: TRBJ2-1
D: .

DNA: TGTGCCAGCAGCTTAGCGGCTAGCGGTTACAATGAGCAGTTCTTC
CDR3: CASSLAASGYNEQFF
size: few
V: TRBV7-6
J: TRBJ2-1
D: TRBD2

DNA: TGTGCCAGCAGCGTGGAGGCAGGGGAAAGCGGAGATACGCAGTATTTT
CDR3: CASSVEAGESGDTQYF
size: .
V: TRBV9
J: TRBJ2-3
D: .

DNA: TGTGCCAGTAGTATAGAAGGGGGCTCTGGGGCCAACGTCCTGACTTTC
CDR3: CASSIEGGSGANVLTF
size: many
V: TRBV19
J: TRBJ2-6
D: .

DNA: TGTGCCATCACGGCACTCACCCACTCTGGAAACACCATATATTTT
CDR3: CAITALTHSGNTIYF
size: .
V: TRBV10-3
J: TRBJ1-3
D: .

DNA: TGTGCCAGCTCACCGGGACAGGTTGGCTACACCTTC
CDR3: CASSPGQVGYTF
size: .
V: TRBV18
J: TRBJ1-2
D: TRBD1

DNA: TGTGCCAGTTCGGACAGGGCGAACACCGGGGAGCTGTTTTTT
CDR3: CASSDRANTGELFF
size: .
V: TRBV19
J: TRBJ2-2
D: TRBD1

DNA: TGCAGCGTTGAGGCCCCTGGGGCGCTTGTTTACGAGCAGTACTTC
CDR3: CSVEAPGALVYEQYF
size: .
V: TRBV29-1
J: TRBJ2-7
D: .

DNA: TGTGCCAGCAGCCAAAGCGACAGGGGTCCCCAGCATTTT
CDR3: CASSQSDRGPQHF
size: many
V: TRBV3-1
J: TRBJ1-5
D: TRBD1

DNA: TGCAGTGCCCAAGGACAGGCAGGCCGCCAAGAGACCCAGTACTTC
CDR3: CSAQGQAGRQETQYF
size: .
V: TRBV20-1
J: TRBJ2-5
D: TRBD1

DNA: TGTGCCAGCAGCCTATCGACAAGGCCATCAGGACGCGATTATGGCTACACCTTC
CDR3: CASSLSTRPSGRDYGYTF
size: .
V: TRBV3-1
J: TRBJ1-2
D: .

DNA: TGTGCCTGCCGGGACAGGGGCACCGGGGAGCTGTTTTTT
CDR3: CACRDRGTGELFF
size: many
V: TRBV19
J: TRBJ2-2
D: TRBD1

DNA: TGCGCCGTCAGTGAGACTAGCGGGGGGTTCGAGCAGTACTTC
CDR3: CAVSETSGGFEQYF
size: .
V: TRBV10-3
J: TRBJ2-7
D: TRBD2

DNA: TGTGCCATCAGTGAGCAGGGGCAGTACTTC
CDR3: CAISEQGQYF
size: few
V: TRBV10-3
J: TRBJ2-7
D: .

DNA: TGTGCCAGCAGGGATACAGGGGCTGATCAGCCCCAGCATTTT
CDR3: CASRDTGADQPQHF
size: .
V: TRBV2
J: TRBJ1-5
D: TRBD1

DNA: TGTGCCAGCAGAAGACAGGGGCTCGGAAACACCATATATTTT
CDR3: CASRRQGLGNTIYF
size: few
V: TRBV12-3/TRBV12-4
J: TRBJ1-3
D: TRBD1

DNA: TGCAGCGTTGAGGGACAGGGCGTAGGCACTGAAGCTTTCTTT
CDR3: CSVEGQGVGTEAFF
size: few
V: TRBV29-1
J: TRBJ1-1
D: TRBD1

DNA: TGTGCCATCAGTTTAGCGGGAACAGATACGCAGTATTTT
CDR3: CAISLAGTDTQYF
size: .
V: TRBV10-3
J: TRBJ2-3
D: TRBD2

DNA: TGTGCCAGCAGTAGGACAGGCAGGGCCAACGTCCTGACTTTC
CDR3: CASSRTGRANVLTF
size: .
V: TRBV24-1
J: TRBJ2-6
D: TRBD1

DNA: TGTGCCACCAAGAACCGGGACACAGGAGCCTACGAGCAGTACTTC
CDR3: CATKNRDTGAYEQYF
size: many
V: TRBV19
J: TRBJ2-7
D: .

DNA: TGCAGTGCTAGAACCCATAGCGGGAAGTGGTACGAGCAGTACTTC
CDR3: CSARTHSGKWYEQYF
size: .
V: TRBV20-1
J: TRBJ2-7
D: TRBD2

DNA: TGTGCCAGCAGTGAGGAGACAGGGCGATCCTACGAGCAGTACTTC
CDR3: CASSEETGRSYEQYF
size: .
V: TRBV2
J: TRBJ2-7
D: TRBD1